This T cell receptor beta chain is drawn from a study of blood T cells in healthy people across ages. A sample-barcoded 5' primer and a J-beta primer mix were used in a second PCR of roughly 6 to 12 cycles. MiXCR, run by TCRdb on the 5' RACE reads, gives a single entry per CDR3 protein. The top ten hold over 3.5% of the sample, which has over 500,000 distinct CDR3 sequences, roughly a quarter seen once. These records were also assigned to another study, of T cells of mothers and their children.

This TCR came from a boy between 2 and 15 years old in good health. Material: blood.

For the CDR3, the DNA is TGCGCCAGCAGAGGGGCCGGGAAAGGAGAGACCCAGTACTTC. It specifies CASRGAGKGETQYF. The V gene is TRBV5-1, the J gene TRBJ2-5; D assignment may be TRBD1 or TRBD2 (5 bases each). The CDR3 sequence is 14 residues long. CDR1 is SGHRS, CDR2 YFSETQ, per germline. V was clipped by 5 bases and J by 4 bases, with 15 bases between them. The full variable domain, with the rest looked up from reference TRBV5-1 and TRBJ2-5, is KAGVTQTPRYLIKTRGQQVTLSCSPISGHRSVSWYQQTPGQGLQFLFEYFSETQRNKGNFPGRFSGRQFSNSRSEMNVSTLELGDSALYLCASRGAGKGETQYFGPGTRLLVL.